Listed below are T cell receptor beta chains from one sample, sequenced in a study of blood T cell repertoires in COVID-19. TCRdb keeps only in-frame clones here, not all; method: immunoSEQ multiplex PCR. In the table there are 85,000 to 100,000 clones, 90% of which are singletons. Sequenced input: peripheral blood. Receptor source: a man in his 60s with acute or convalescent COVID-19. The CDR3 runs from the conserved cysteine through the conserved F or W. The D gene is left open where the match is weak. Rows give clone size only sometimes, using once, few, many, or a class for an expanded clone.

TRBJ1-1,TRBV27,.,.,TGTGCCAGCAGTTTGGGGACCGGGAGGGGGTCAACTGAAGCTTTCTTT,CASSLGTGRGSTEAFF
TRBJ1-1,TRBV11-3,.,.,TGTGCCAGCAGCTCAAAAACAGGGAGGAACACTGAAGCTTTCTTT,CASSSKTGRNTEAFF
TRBJ2-7,TRBV10-3,TRBD1,.,TGTGCCATCAGTGTAAACAGGGGCTCCTACGAGCAGTACTTC,CAISVNRGSYEQYF
TRBJ2-5,TRBV5-1,TRBD1,.,TGCGCCAGCAGCGCGACAGGGTATCAAGAGACCCAGTACTTC,CASSATGYQETQYF
TRBJ1-5,TRBV28,.,.,TGTGCCAGCAGTTTATACCCCAGGGTAGGGGGTCAGCCCCAGCATTTT,CASSLYPRVGGQPQHF
TRBJ1-4,TRBV6-1,.,.,TGTGCCAGCAGTGAGGCAGGGCTTAATGAAAAACTGTTTTTT,CASSEAGLNEKLFF
TRBJ2-7,TRBV11-2,.,.,TGTGCCAGCAGCTTAAGTCCGGGAATGGGGTACGAGCAGTACTTC,CASSLSPGMGYEQYF
TRBJ2-5,TRBV2,.,.,TGTGCCAGCAGAAATTCGAGGGTGAGCGGGCGGGAGACCCAGTACTTC,CASRNSRVSGRETQYF
TRBJ2-2,TRBV5-1,TRBD1,.,TGCGCCAGCAGCGGGACAGGGGCCGCGATTTTCACCGGGGAGCTGTTTTTT,CASSGTGAAIFTGELFF
TRBJ1-1,TRBV12-3/TRBV12-4,.,.,TGTGCCAGCAGTTTAAGAGACAGGCAGGCTTTCTTT,CASSLRDRQAFF
TRBJ2-1,TRBV18,TRBD2,.,TGTGCCAGCTCATCCCGCGCCGGGACTAGCGGGGGGCGCTCCTACAATGAGCAGTTCTTC,CASSSRAGTSGGRSYNEQFF
TRBJ1-1,TRBV3-1/TRBV3-2,.,.,TGTGCCAGCAGCCAAGGGACTTACACTGAAGCTTTCTTT,CASSQGTYTEAFF
TRBJ1-1,TRBV6-5,.,.,TGTGCCAGCAGTTACTCTGGGGGCTCTGCAGCTTTCTTT,CASSYSGGSAAFF
TRBJ2-2,TRBV6-1,TRBD1,.,TGTGCCAGCAGTGAACGGGACAGGATAAACACCGGGGAGCTGTTTTTT,CASSERDRINTGELFF
TRBJ1-1,TRBV6-5,.,.,TGTGCCAGCAGTAAGAGAGGGAACACTGAAGCTTTCTTT,CASSKRGNTEAFF
TRBJ1-1,TRBV18,.,few,TGTGCCAGCTCACAGGGCGGGGACACTGAAGCTTTCTTT,CASSQGGDTEAFF
TRBJ2-6,TRBV5-1,.,.,TGCGCCAGCAGCTTGTTTCAGGCTGGGTTAGCTGGGGCCAACGTCCTGACTTTC,CASSLFQAGLAGANVLTF
TRBJ2-5,TRBV18,.,.,TGTGCCAGCTCACCACAGGGGCTAGAGACCCAGTACTTC,CASSPQGLETQYF
TRBJ1-1,TRBV6-5,.,.,TGTGCCAGCATCATGAACACTGAAGCTTTCTTT,CASIMNTEAFF
TRBJ1-4,TRBV2,.,.,TGTGCCAGCAGTGAAGGAGGGTCGGGTGAAAAACTGTTTTTT,CASSEGGSGEKLFF
TRBJ1-2,TRBV5-1,TRBD1,.,TGCGCCAGCAGCCAGGGACAGGGCGATGGCTACACCTTC,CASSQGQGDGYTF
TRBJ1-3,TRBV2,.,.,TGTGCCAGCAGTGAAGATAGAAACACCATATATTTT,CASSEDRNTIYF
TRBJ1-2,TRBV7-2,.,.,TGTGCCAGCAGCCAAGTGGGGGGAGTCGATGGCTACACCTTC,CASSQVGGVDGYTF
TRBJ1-1,TRBV25-1,.,.,TGTGCCAGCAGTGAATTTATGGGGGCCACTGAAGCTTTCTTT,CASSEFMGATEAFF
TRBJ2-1,TRBV6-5,TRBD2,.,TGTGCCAGCACCCGAGCGGGGACCTCCTACAATGAGCAGTTCTTC,CASTRAGTSYNEQFF
TRBJ1-1,TRBV27,.,.,TGTGCCAGCAGCTCCCTTCCCCGGACAGACATGAACACTGAAGCTTTCTTT,CASSSLPRTDMNTEAFF
TRBJ2-3,TRBV6-5,.,.,TGTGCCAGCAGTTCCCCGACATGGGCAGATACGCAGTATTTT,CASSSPTWADTQYF
TRBJ1-2,TRBV6-6,TRBD1,once,TGTGCCAGCAGTTACGCTGACAGGGTTAGCTACACCTTC,CASSYADRVSYTF
TRBJ1-2,TRBV25-1,TRBD1,once,TGTGCCAGCAGTCCCCGGACAGGGGTTAACTATGGCTACACCTTC,CASSPRTGVNYGYTF
TRBJ1-4,TRBV10-3,TRBD1,once,TGTGCCACCCGGGACAGAAGCAAATCAACTAATGAAAAACTGTTTTTT,CATRDRSKSTNEKLFF
TRBJ1-1,TRBV6-1,.,once,TGTGCCAGCAGTGAAAACGGGTTGGAGGACACTGAAGCTTTCTTT,CASSENGLEDTEAFF
TRBJ1-6,TRBV27,TRBD1,.,TGTGCCAGCAGTCCCGGACAGGGGGGTTCACCCCTCCACTTT,CASSPGQGGSPLHF
TRBJ2-5,TRBV29-1,TRBD1,.,TGCAGCGTTATGACAGGGGGCGAGGGGACCCAGTACTTC,CSVMTGGEGTQYF
TRBJ1-2,TRBV25-1,TRBD1,.,TGTGCCAGCAGCGTGACTACAGGGGATGGCTACACCTTC,CASSVTTGDGYTF
TRBJ1-6,TRBV7-8,.,.,TGTGCCAGCAGCTTACCGCCCGGAGACTCAAACTCACCCCTCCACTTT,CASSLPPGDSNSPLHF
TRBJ2-1,TRBV10-3,TRBD2,.,TGTGCCATCAGTGATTCTAGCGGGGGCAATGAGCAGTTCTTC,CAISDSSGGNEQFF
TRBJ1-6,TRBV5-1,TRBD1,once,TGCGCCAGCAGCCGGACAGGGTTGAATAATTCACCCCTCCACTTT,CASSRTGLNNSPLHF
TRBJ1-1,TRBV15,.,.,TGTGCCACCAGGCCTAGCGGGGGCAGGATGGGCGCTGAAGCTTTCTTT,CATRPSGGRMGAEAFF
TRBJ1-1,TRBV3-1/TRBV3-2,.,.,TGTGCCAGCACCCCCAGCGGACGGGTGCAAGCTTTCTTT,CASTPSGRVQAFF
TRBJ1-5,TRBV5-4,.,.,TGTGCCAGCAGCTTGGGCCCAGGGTCGGTACAGCCCCAGCATTTT,CASSLGPGSVQPQHF
TRBJ2-2,TRBV15,TRBD1,.,TGTGCCACCAGCAGACGTGCTGGGACAGGGGACACCGGGGAGCTGTTTTTT,CATSRRAGTGDTGELFF
TRBJ1-2,TRBV3-1/TRBV3-2,TRBD1,.,TGTGCCAGCAGCCGCCGAGGGACAGGGGATAACTATGGCTACACCTTC,CASSRRGTGDNYGYTF
TRBJ2-1,TRBV7-2,TRBD1,.,TGTGCCAGCAGCCTTAGCCCGGGACAGGGGTACAATGAGCAGTTCTTC,CASSLSPGQGYNEQFF
TRBJ1-4,TRBV6-5,.,.,TGTGCCAGCAGCCGCACAGGCGCAACTAATGAAAAACTGTTTTTT,CASSRTGATNEKLFF
TRBJ1-2,TRBV12-3/TRBV12-4,.,.,TGTGCCAGCAGTTTTTCAGGGGTTGGCTACACCTTC,CASSFSGVGYTF
TRBJ1-1,TRBV7-2,.,.,TGTGCCAGCAGCCTTCAGGGGAACACTGAAGCTTTCTTT,CASSLQGNTEAFF
TRBJ2-1,TRBV7-9,.,.,TGTGCCAGCAGCTTAGTCGGAGACAATGAGCAGTTCTTC,CASSLVGDNEQFF
TRBJ1-1,TRBV29-1,TRBD1,once,TGCAGCGCGGACAGGGGAAACACTGAAGCTTTCTTT,CSADRGNTEAFF
TRBJ1-2,TRBV19,.,.,TGTGCCAGCCGAGCGGACGAAGAGGATTTTGGCTACACCTTC,CASRADEEDFGYTF
TRBJ2-3,TRBV3-1/TRBV3-2,.,.,TGTGCCAGCAGCCAAGATGGGCGCGATACGCAGTATTTT,CASSQDGRDTQYF
TRBJ1-2,TRBV2,TRBD1,.,TGTGCCAGCAGTAGACCAGGGTTCGTGGACAGGGAGACTAACTATGGCTACACCTTC,CASSRPGFVDRETNYGYTF
TRBJ1-4,TRBV2,.,once,TGTGCCAGCAGTGCGGACAGTAGGAGCGAAAAACTGTTTTTT,CASSADSRSEKLFF
TRBJ1-2,TRBV10-3,.,.,TGTGCCATCAGTTCAAGGACAGTTTTTAACTATGGCTACACCTTC,CAISSRTVFNYGYTF
TRBJ1-2,TRBV6-5,.,.,TGTGCCAACGGGGAGGCGGCCACGAGGCACTATGGCTACACCTTC,CANGEAATRHYGYTF